These 20 T cell receptor beta chains originate from one sample sequenced in a study of cytomegalovirus exposure and HLA in healthy donors (TCRdb year 2017). Library creation used the immunoSEQ multiplex PCR assay. The multiplex PCR relied on a mix of 60 forward primers for TCR Vbeta segments and 13 reverse primers for TCR Jbeta segments. TCRdb took this table from immuneACCESS and kept in-frame rearrangements with V and J called. Such tables lack part of the clones; where checked against another copy, unresolved V genes explain under half of the gap, and the rest is unexplained. Across this sample there are fewer than 200,000 clones, with roughly 82% seen only once. The ten top clones hold about 10% of the sample. Sequenced input: PBMCs. The receptors stem from a man over 45 in good health and CMV-seropositive.

There are a few counts of this clone. The chain couples TRBV30 to TRBJ1-4, with D maybe TRBD1 (5 bases). The CDR3 has 15 residues. From germline, CDR1 is GTSNPN and CDR2 SVGIG (reference sequence). V lost 3 bases and J lost 5, with 16 bases in between. The CDR3 bases are TGTGCCTGGAGGGACATCGCGGGACGGAATGAAAAACTGTTTTTT. Protein: CAWRDIAGRNEKLFF.

The rearrangement uses TRBV5-8 and TRBJ2-5; D might be TRBD1 (6 bases). CDR1 and CDR2 from the germline V gene are SGHTS and YDEGEE. Trimming shortened V by 2 bases and J by 2 bases, and 10 bases separated the two germline ends. This CDR3 has 14 amino acids. The chain's CDR3 is CASSFDRWQETQYF. The CDR3 DNA is TGTGCCAGCAGCTTTGACAGGTGGCAAGAGACCCAGTACTTC.

V and J are TRBV4-2 and TRBJ1-4; 7 bases are a match to TRBD1. The trim removed 2 bases at V and 0 bases at J, leaving 6 bases unmatched. The CDR3 is 17 residues long. Germline-derived CDR1 and CDR2 are LGHNA and YNFKEQ. In nucleotides, the CDR3 is TGTGCCAGCAGCCAAAAGGGGACAGCCACAACTAATGAAAAACTGTTTTTT. Residues: CASSQKGTATTNEKLFF.

V is TRBV19 and J is TRBJ2-3; D ambiguous. The CDR3 has 16 amino acids. V dropped 5 bases and J dropped 0 bases, with 15 bases sitting between them. Looked up from germline, CDR1 is LNHDA and CDR2 is SQIVND (reference sequence). DNA for the CDR3: TGTGCCAGTAGTTTAACTTCCATACGAAGCACAGATACGCAGTATTTT. This encodes CASSLTSIRSTDTQYF.

The V gene is TRBV28, the J gene TRBJ2-1; a possible D gene is TRBD1 (5 bases). Germline CDR1 and CDR2: MDHEN and SYDVKM. V dropped 1 base and J dropped 2 bases, with 12 bases sitting between them. The CDR3 contains 16 residues. The CDR3 sequence: CASSLSGRVTYNEQFF. The CDR3 DNA sequence: TGTGCCAGCAGTTTATCGGGCAGGGTGACCTACAATGAGCAGTTCTTC.

In this sample, this clone turned up a few times. The rearrangement joins TRBV7-3 to TRBJ1-1; the D gene is possibly TRBD1 (5 bases). V dropped 4 bases and J dropped 8 bases, with 11 bases sitting between them. Looked up from germline, CDR1 is SGHTA and CDR2 is FQGTGA. The CDR3 is 12 residues long. CDR3 nucleotides: TGTGCCAGCAGCTCTCGCCAGGGAGAAGCTTTCTTT. It codes for CASSSRQGEAFF.

This clone was found a few times. This chain links TRBV9 with TRBJ2-7; the match to TRBD1 covers 8 bases. This CDR3 has 16 residues. With V trimmed by 0 bases and J by 6 bases, 11 bases remained unmatched. Germline V gene sequence: CDR1 SGDLS, CDR2 YYNGEE. CDR3 coding DNA: TGTGCCAGCAGCGTAGCAGGGACAGGAGGGGCTGGCGAGCAGTACTTC. Translation: CASSVAGTGGAGEQYF.

This rearrangement joins TRBV7-3 to TRBJ1-2, with 7 bases matching TRBD1. Germline trimming cut 4 bases from V and 6 bases from J; bases unmatched to any gene: 5. In germline, CDR1 is SGHTA, CDR2 FQGTGA. This CDR3 has 13 residues. This chain's CDR3 is CASSSAGGNGYTF. The DNA for the CDR3 is TGTGCCAGCAGCTCCGCAGGGGGAAATGGCTACACCTTC. Drawing the rest from reference TRBV7-3 and TRBJ1-2, the complete variable domain is GAGVSQTPSNKVTEKGKYVELRCDPISGHTALYWYRQSLGQGPEFLIYFQGTGAADDSGLPNDRFFAVRPEGSVSTLKIQRTERGDSAVYLCASSSAGGNGYTFGSGTRLTVV.

The V gene is TRBV6-5, the J gene TRBJ1-2; maybe TRBD1 (6 bases). CDR3 length: 15 residues. V lost 5 bases and J lost 5, with 18 bases in between. CDR1 is MNHEY and CDR2 is SVGAGI in the germline V gene. CDR3 loop: CASSLDQGSFYGYTF. In DNA form, the CDR3 reads TGTGCCAGCAGTCTAGACCAGGGGTCTTTTTATGGCTACACCTTC.

This clone has only one observation. The V gene is TRBV7-8, the J gene TRBJ2-1, with TRBD1 as a possible D gene (5 bases). The germline V gene has CDR1 SGHVS and CDR2 FQNEAQ. There are 15 residues in the CDR3. The germline V and J ends were trimmed by 5 bases and 0 bases, with 11 bases remaining between them. The CDR3 DNA follows: TGTGCCAGCAGCAGAACCCAGGGCTCCTACAATGAGCAGTTCTTC. Residues: CASSRTQGSYNEQFF.

The V and J genes are TRBV4-3 and TRBJ2-7, with D possibly matching TRBD1 (5 bases). The CDR3 covers 13 residues. Germline CDR1 is LGHNA and CDR2 is YSLEER. V lost 4 bases and J lost 6, with 13 bases in between. CDR3 region: CASSLGQETEQYF. CDR3 nucleotide sequence: TGCGCCAGCAGCCTGGGGCAAGAGACCGAGCAGTACTTC.

The chain employs TRBV5-6 and TRBJ2-1, with unresolved D. This CDR3 is built from 13 residues. In germline, CDR1 is SGHDT, CDR2 YYEEEE. Trimming left V 0 bases short and J 6 bases short, with 7 bases between. CDR3 sequence (DNA): TGTGCCAGCAGCTTGGACAGTTTCAATGAGCAGTTCTTC. Translation gives CASSLDSFNEQFF.

The V call is TRBV5-6, the J call TRBJ1-5, with D uncertain. CDR1 SGHDT and CDR2 YYEEEE come from the germline V gene. This CDR3 comprises 12 residues. V was trimmed by 0 bases and J by 5 bases, leaving 3 bases between them. CDR3 protein: CASSLGDQPQHF. CDR3 in DNA: TGTGCCAGCAGCTTGGGCGATCAGCCCCAGCATTTT.

The chain links TRBV19 to TRBJ1-5; 8 bases are a match to TRBD1. The CDR3 consists of 18 residues. Germline loops: CDR1 LNHDA, CDR2 SQIVND (reference sequence). After removal of 3 bases from V and 3 bases from J, the junction contained 13 bases not matched to a gene. The DNA for the CDR3 is TGTGCCAGTAGTATCTCCCCGACAGGGGATTATGTCAATCAGCCCCAGCATTTT. Amino acid sequence: CASSISPTGDYVNQPQHF.

In this sample, this clone turned up a few times. The CDR3 DNA sequence: TGTGCCAGCAGCTTAGCAGGGAGGGTAAATAATTCACCCCTCCACTTT. Amino acids: CASSLAGRVNNSPLHF. This sequence joins TRBV11-2 and TRBJ1-6; possible D gene TRBD1, 5 bases. Germline values: CDR1 SGHAT, CDR2 FQNNGV. V lost 1 base and J 5 bases, leaving 12 bases between the germline ends. This CDR3 has 16 residues.

The DNA of the CDR3 is TGTGCCAGCTCACTAGGGGTCTTCAATGAGCAGTTCTTC. Protein: CASSLGVFNEQFF. This sequence joins TRBV18 and TRBJ2-1; D might be TRBD1 (5 bases). The CDR3 consists of 13 residues. CDR1 and CDR2 from the germline V gene are KGHSH and LQKENI. The V and J ends lost 4 bases and 6 bases respectively, with 10 bases between them. The full variable domain, in which reference TRBV18 and TRBJ2-1 provide the parts outside the CDR3, is NAGVMQNPRHLVRRRGQEARLRCSPMKGHSHVYWYRQLPEEGLKFMVYLQKENIIDESGMPKERFSAEFPKEGPSILRIQQVVRGDSAAYFCASSLGVFNEQFFGPGTRLTVL.

This clone is a singleton in its sample. This chain uses TRBV2 with TRBJ1-2; the match to TRBD1 covers 7 bases. The germline CDR1 and CDR2 sequences are SNHLY and FYNNEI. The J segment lost 2 bases and the V segment lost 8 bases, leaving 5 bases of the junction unmatched. CDR3 size: 13 residues. The CDR3 DNA reads as TGTGCCAGCTATCCGACAGGGAACTATGGCTACACCTTC. Protein sequence: CASYPTGNYGYTF. Full variable domain (missing parts from reference TRBV2 and TRBJ1-2): EPEVTQTPSHQVTQMGQEVILRCVPISNHLYFYWYRQILGQKVEFLVSFYNNEISEKSEIFDDQFSVERPDGSNFTLKIRSTKLEDSAMYFCASYPTGNYGYTFGSGTRLTVV.

V is TRBV2 and J is TRBJ2-3; 11 nucleotides align to TRBD2. Trimming removed 11 bases from V and 2 bases from J; junction bases left unmatched: 6. Germline values: CDR1 SNHLY, CDR2 FYNNEI. The CDR3 contains 14 residues. The CDR3 reads CARETSGVTDTQYF. DNA for the CDR3: TGTGCCCGAGAGACTAGCGGGGTCACAGATACGCAGTATTTT. Drawing the rest from reference TRBV2 and TRBJ2-3, the complete variable domain is EPEVTQTPSHQVTQMGQEVILRCVPISNHLYFYWYRQILGQKVEFLVSFYNNEISEKSEIFDDQFSVERPDGSNFTLKIRSTKLEDSAMYFCARETSGVTDTQYFGPGTRLTVL.

The rearrangement joins TRBV5-4 to TRBJ2-5; 10 positions agree with TRBD1. Germline lookup yields CDR1 SGHNT and CDR2 YYREEE (reference sequence). This CDR3 region has 16 residues. The V segment lost 0 bases and the J segment 4 bases; nucleotides outside the gene matches: 6. The CDR3 nucleotides read TGTGCCAGCAGCTTGGGGGGGACAGGGGTGGGAGAGACCCAGTACTTC. This translates into CASSLGGTGVGETQYF. Filled out from reference TRBV5-4 and TRBJ2-5, the complete variable domain reads ETGVTQSPTHLIKTRGQQVTLRCSSQSGHNTVSWYQQALGQGPQFIFQYYREEENGRGNFPPRFSGLQFPNYSSELNVNALELDDSALYLCASSLGGTGVGETQYFGPGTRLLVL.

The chain joins TRBV30 to TRBJ1-4; weak D call: TRBD1 (6 bases). There are 13 residues in the CDR3. V was shortened by 1 base and J by 8 bases, with 11 bases between the two germline ends. The germline V gene has CDR1 GTSNPN and CDR2 SVGIG (reference sequence). CDR3 sequence: CAWSDRVGEKLFF. The CDR3 DNA reads as TGTGCCTGGAGTGACAGGGTCGGAGAAAAACTGTTTTTT.